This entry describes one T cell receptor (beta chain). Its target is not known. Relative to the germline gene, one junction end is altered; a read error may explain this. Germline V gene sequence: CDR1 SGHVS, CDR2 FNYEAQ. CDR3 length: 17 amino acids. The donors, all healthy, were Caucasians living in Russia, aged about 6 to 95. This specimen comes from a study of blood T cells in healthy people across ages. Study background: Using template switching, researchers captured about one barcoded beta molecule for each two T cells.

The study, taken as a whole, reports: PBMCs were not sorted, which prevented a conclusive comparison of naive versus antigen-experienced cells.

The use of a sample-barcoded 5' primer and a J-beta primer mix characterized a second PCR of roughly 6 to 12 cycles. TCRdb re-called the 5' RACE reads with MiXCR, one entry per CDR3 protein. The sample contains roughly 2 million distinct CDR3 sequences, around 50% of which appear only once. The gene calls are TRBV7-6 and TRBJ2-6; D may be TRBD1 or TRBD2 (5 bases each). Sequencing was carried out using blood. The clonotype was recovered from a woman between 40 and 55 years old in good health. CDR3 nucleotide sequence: TGTGTCAGCAGCTTGCAACCGGGACGGCTTGGGGCCAACGTCCTGACTTTC. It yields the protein CVSSLQPGRLGANVLTF.